Sequencing of this TCR beta chain was carried out in a study of untreated major depressive disorder. This clone showed up just once. Its specificity is not known. From thawed PBMCs, CD4+ T cells were purified by negative selection. Here immunoSEQ multiplex PCR was the method, and the copy in TCRdb shows in-frame clones only, minus some. The table lists under 30,000 clones, around 93% of them singletons. Germline V lookup: CDR1 MNHEY, CDR2 SVGAGI. The CDR3 consists of 14 residues. Between the trimmed V and J ends, which lost 0 bases and 3 bases, there was a span of 7 bases. Points from the study as a whole: TRBV05-01 (Vbeta 5.1) usage was higher in CD4+ T cells of depressed patients than controls. Only three preselected Vbeta families were compared in sequencing. Findings may not generalize because the study sample was small.

This clonotype was sampled from a woman aged 25 to 39 with major depressive disorder. The specimen was CD4+ T cells from PBMCs. V and J are TRBV6-5 and TRBJ2-3; D gene uncertain. CDR3 protein: CASSYSGTTDTQYF. DNA of the CDR3: TGTGCCAGCAGTTACTCGGGAACGACAGATACGCAGTATTTT.